This is a list of T cell receptor beta chains from one sample in a study of identical twins. Each CDR3 protein gets one entry after TCRdb re-called the 5' RACE reads with MiXCR. In the table there are about 460,000 distinct CDR3 sequences, approximately 15% of which are singletons. These data were likewise used in another study, on yellow fever vaccine responses in identical twins.

The sequenced material came from CD4+ T cells sorted from blood. These receptors were collected from a woman under 30 in good health. The CDR3 runs from the conserved cysteine through the conserved F or W. D genes are given only for firm matches. For some rows the clone size is stated as once, few or many, or as a class when expanded; others skip it.

clone_size	cdr3_length	d_call	v_call	j_call	cdr3_nt	cdr3_aa
many	13	NA	TRBV5-1	TRBJ1-1	TGCGCCAGCAGCTTGACAGCGAACACTGAAGCTTTCTTT	CASSLTANTEAFF
few	15	NA	TRBV12-3/TRBV12-4	TRBJ2-3	TGTGCCAGCAGCTCCATGGACAGAGCAGGAGATACGCAGTATTTT	CASSSMDRAGDTQYF
NA	19	TRBD2	TRBV5-1	TRBJ2-1	TGCGCCACGTCAGCTGGACTAGCGGGGGGACAGAGCTCCTACAATGAGCAGTTCTTC	CATSAGLAGGQSSYNEQFF
few	14	NA	TRBV12-3/TRBV12-4	TRBJ2-7	TGTGCCAGCAGTTTAAGGTCAGGAAAGGACGAGCAGTACTTC	CASSLRSGKDEQYF
few	16	TRBD1	TRBV5-1	TRBJ2-7	TGCGCCAGCAGCTTATCCTCGGGACAGGGGGCCTACGAGCAGTACTTC	CASSLSSGQGAYEQYF
NA	14	NA	TRBV10-3	TRBJ2-7	TGTGCCATCAGTGGGAGGACGGGATCCTACGAGCAGTACTTC	CAISGRTGSYEQYF
NA	12	TRBD1	TRBV11-2	TRBJ1-4	TGTGCCAGCAGCCCACAGACAGGGGGACTGTTTTTT	CASSPQTGGLFF
NA	14	TRBD1	TRBV7-9	TRBJ1-5	TGTGCCAGCAGCAAGGACAGGGCATATCAGCCCCAGCATTTT	CASSKDRAYQPQHF
NA	15	TRBD1	TRBV4-3	TRBJ2-7	TGCGCCAGCAGCCACCGGACAGGGTCGGCCTACGAGCAGTACTTC	CASSHRTGSAYEQYF
many	12	NA	TRBV6-2/TRBV6-3	TRBJ2-7	TGTGCCAGCAGCAGAGGTCCCTACGAGCAGTACTTC	CASSRGPYEQYF
few	10	NA	TRBV20-1	TRBJ2-7	TGCAGTGCCTCACGCCACGAGCAGTACTTC	CSASRHEQYF
many	16	TRBD2	TRBV5-1	TRBJ2-3	TGCGCCAGCACCGTCGGCCTAGCGGGCCTCACAGATACGCAGTATTTT	CASTVGLAGLTDTQYF
many	12	NA	TRBV5-1	TRBJ2-1	TGCGCCAGCATTACTTGGGACAATGAGCAGTTCTTC	CASITWDNEQFF
few	13	NA	TRBV14	TRBJ2-7	TGTGCCAGCAGCCTCCACACCTCCTACGAGCAGTACTTC	CASSLHTSYEQYF
NA	16	NA	TRBV4-3	TRBJ2-6	TGCGCCAGCAGCCAAGAATTGCCCCCTGGGGCCAACGTCCTGACTTTC	CASSQELPPGANVLTF
many	16	TRBD2	TRBV28	TRBJ2-3	TGTGCCAGCAGTCCGGGACTACTCTCTAGCACAGATACGCAGTATTTT	CASSPGLLSSTDTQYF
few	12	NA	TRBV20-1	TRBJ1-2	TGCAGTGCTAGAGACTCCGTCTATGGCTACACCTTC	CSARDSVYGYTF
few	19	TRBD2	TRBV12-3/TRBV12-4	TRBJ2-1	TGTGCCAGCAGTTCCACCCCGGGACTAGCCCTCTCGCTCTACAATGAGCAGTTCTTC	CASSSTPGLALSLYNEQFF
NA	15	NA	TRBV2	TRBJ1-1	TGTGCCAGCAGAAACGGTGGAGGTAGGAACACTGAAGCTTTCTTT	CASRNGGGRNTEAFF
NA	14	TRBD2	TRBV6-2/TRBV6-3	TRBJ2-1	TGTGCCAGCACCTCTCCGGGACTAGTTAATGAGCAGTTCTTC	CASTSPGLVNEQFF
NA	15	NA	TRBV24-1	TRBJ2-1	TGTGCCACCAGTGACCTAGCCGACCAGATTGATGAGCAGTTCTTC	CATSDLADQIDEQFF
NA	15	TRBD2	TRBV18	TRBJ2-1	TGTGCCAGCTCACGACTAGCGGGGGCCTTGAATGAGCAGTTCTTC	CASSRLAGALNEQFF
NA	13	NA	TRBV7-2	TRBJ1-5	TGTGCCAGCAGCTCGGTTTTCAATCAGCCCCAGCATTTT	CASSSVFNQPQHF